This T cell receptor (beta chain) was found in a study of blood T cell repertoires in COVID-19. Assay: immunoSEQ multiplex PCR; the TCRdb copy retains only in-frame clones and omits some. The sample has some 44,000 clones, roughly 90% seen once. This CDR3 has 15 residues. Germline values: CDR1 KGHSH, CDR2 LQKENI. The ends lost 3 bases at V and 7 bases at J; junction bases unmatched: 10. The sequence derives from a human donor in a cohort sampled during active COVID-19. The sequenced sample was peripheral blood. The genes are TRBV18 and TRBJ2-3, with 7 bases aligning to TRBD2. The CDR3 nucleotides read TGTGCCAGCTCACCTCCGGGACTACCCCGTCATACGCAGTATTTT. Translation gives CASSPPGLPRHTQYF.